The sequence of this T cell receptor (beta chain) was determined in a study of blood T cell repertoires in COVID-19. Original handling: From reference gene primer amplification, estimates of nucleated cell counts were derived. Only in-frame clones appear in the TCRdb table, and some are missing; sequencing was by immunoSEQ multiplex PCR. Clone size and V and J calls were adopted from that table, with D and trimming inferred from the DNA. Of more than 200,000 clones in the sample, roughly 80% were seen once. V was cut by 6 bases and J by 1 base, with 12 bases left in between. CDR1 and CDR2 (germline): MNHEY, SVGAGI. This CDR3 has 14 amino acids.

The sample comprised peripheral blood. The rearrangement links TRBV6-5 to TRBJ1-1; the D gene is possibly TRBD1 (6 bases). This receptor was identified in a woman older than 75 with acute or convalescent COVID-19. This CDR3 reads CASRPGTQNTEAFF. For the CDR3, the DNA is TGTGCCAGCAGGCCCGGGACACAGAACACTGAAGCTTTCTTT.